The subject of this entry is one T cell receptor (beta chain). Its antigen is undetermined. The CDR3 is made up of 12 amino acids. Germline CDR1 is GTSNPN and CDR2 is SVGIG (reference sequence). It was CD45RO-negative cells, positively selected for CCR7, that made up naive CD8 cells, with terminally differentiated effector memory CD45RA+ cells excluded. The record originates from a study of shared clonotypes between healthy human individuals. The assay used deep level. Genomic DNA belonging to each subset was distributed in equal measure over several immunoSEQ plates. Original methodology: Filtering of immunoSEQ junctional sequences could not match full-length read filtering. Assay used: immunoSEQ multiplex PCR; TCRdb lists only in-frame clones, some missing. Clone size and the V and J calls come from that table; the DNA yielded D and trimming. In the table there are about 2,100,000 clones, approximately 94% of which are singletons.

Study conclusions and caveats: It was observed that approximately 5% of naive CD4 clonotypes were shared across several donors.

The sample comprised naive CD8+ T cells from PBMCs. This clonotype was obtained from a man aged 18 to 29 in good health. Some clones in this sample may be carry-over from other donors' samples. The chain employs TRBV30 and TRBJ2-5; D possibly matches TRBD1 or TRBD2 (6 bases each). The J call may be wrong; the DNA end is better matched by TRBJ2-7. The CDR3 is CAAGTGLNEQYF. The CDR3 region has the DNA TGTGCCGCGGGAACAGGGTTGAACGAGCAGTACTTC.